The 31 T cell receptor beta chains in this list originate from one sample, sequenced in a study of T cell repertoires in cytomegalovirus infection. Antigens for these TCRs are unknown. TCRdb processed the reads anew with MiXCR; each CDR3 protein has one entry. The table lists 86,000 or so distinct CDR3 sequences, roughly a quarter of them singletons, with about half in the top ten. Here the sequenced sample was CD8+ T cells from cultured PBMCs, taken from culture after CMV antigen stimulation. The source of these receptors is a human donor in good health (CMV status not recorded). Some clones in this sample may be carry-over from other donors' samples.

This clonotype was detected a few times. The rearrangement joins TRBV27 to TRBJ1-2; D gene ambiguous. Trimming took 4 bases from V and 2 from J, leaving 8 bases between them. The CDR3 sequence is 13 residues long. Germline CDR1 is MNHEY and CDR2 is SMNVEV (reference sequence). The CDR3 region is CASSSIGNYGYTF. The CDR3 DNA is TGTGCCAGCAGTTCGATAGGCAACTATGGCTACACCTTC.

This clonotype was recorded at least ten times. The V call is TRBV11-2, the J call TRBJ1-1; D perhaps matches TRBD1 (6 bases). V lost 0 bases and J lost 7, with 12 bases in between. CDR3 length equals 14 residues. Germline values: CDR1 SGHAT, CDR2 FQNNGV. This CDR3 reads CASSLDAGVNEAFF. For the CDR3, the DNA is TGTGCCAGCAGCTTAGATGCAGGGGTGAATGAAGCTTTCTTT.

This clonotype was observed a few times. The chain recombines TRBV6-1 with TRBJ2-2; no firm D call. Germline V CDR1 and CDR2: MNHNS, SASEGT. V was cut by 6 bases and J by 10 bases, with 12 bases left in between. The CDR3 is 12 residues long. CDR3 nucleotide sequence: TGTGCCAGCAGCTCCGCCTCGGAGGAGCTGTTTTTT. It specifies CASSSASEELFF.

There are a few counts of this clonotype. This chain links TRBV27 with TRBJ1-2; the match to TRBD1 covers 9 bases. The length of the CDR3 is 13 residues. With V trimmed by 4 bases and J by 8 bases, 5 bases remained unmatched. Germline CDR1 reads MNHEY; CDR2 reads SMNVEV (reference sequence). This chain's CDR3 is CASSWGTGQGYTF. The DNA of the CDR3 is TGTGCCAGCAGTTGGGGGACAGGGCAGGGCTACACCTTC.

V usage is TRBV18 and J usage is TRBJ2-7, with D perhaps TRBD1 (6 bases). Germline lookup yields CDR1 KGHSH and CDR2 LQKENI. There are 14 residues in the CDR3. Trimming shortened V by 6 bases and J by 2 bases, and 14 bases separated the two germline ends. The CDR3 sequence: CASSAGVRPYEQYF. CDR3 sequence (DNA): TGTGCCAGCTCGGCAGGGGTGCGGCCCTACGAGCAGTACTTC.

This chain links TRBV12-3 or TRBV12-4 with TRBJ2-3; TRBD1 agrees at 8 bases. The CDR3 is 15 residues long. The ends lost 6 bases at V and 1 base at J; junction bases unmatched: 6. In nucleotides, the CDR3 is TGTGCCAGCAGCCCGACAGGGGAGGGCACAGATACGCAGTATTTT. Its protein product is CASSPTGEGTDTQYF.

Of note for this clonotype: This sequence may be a read error, since a much larger clone differs from it by one base. The chain links TRBV11-2 to TRBJ1-5; no definite D call. From germline, CDR1 is SGHAT and CDR2 FQNNGV. The CDR3 consists of 15 residues. The CDR3 loop reads CVSSLGIGEAQPQHF. The CDR3 coding sequence is TGTGTCAGCAGCTTAGGAATCGGGGAGGCTCAGCCCCAGCATTTT.

This clonotype was picked up many times. The chain combines TRBV7-9 with TRBJ1-1; tentative D call: TRBD1 (5 bases). The CDR3 totals 14 residues. CDR1 is SEHNR, CDR2 FQNEAQ, per germline (reference sequence). Trimming stripped 4 bases from V and 5 bases from J, with 14 bases between. Here the CDR3 DNA reads TGTGCCAGCAGCTACCTCAAGGGGAGAACTGAAGCTTTCTTT. Amino acids: CASSYLKGRTEAFF.

The chain couples TRBV5-1 to TRBJ1-2; 7 bases agree with TRBD1. The CDR3 is 15 residues long. V lost 2 bases and J lost 2; bases outside the gene matches: 6. Germline V lookup: CDR1 SGHRS, CDR2 YFSETQ. The chain's CDR3 is CASSFSGQSNYGYTF. The CDR3 DNA is TGCGCCAGCAGCTTTTCGGGACAGTCGAACTATGGCTACACCTTC.

CDR3 residues: CSAPVSGLAGGTADTQYF. CDR3 DNA sequence: TGCAGTGCTCCTGTTTCAGGACTAGCGGGGGGGACGGCGGATACGCAGTATTTT. V and J are TRBV20-1 and TRBJ2-3; TRBD2 aligns across 15 bases. The junction had 15 bases not matched to a gene; V was cut back by 5 bases and J by 6 bases. Per the germline V gene, CDR1 is DFQATT and CDR2 is SNEGSKA (reference sequence). CDR3 size: 18 residues.

The chain carries TRBV2 and TRBJ2-1; D is undetermined. Germline V gene data show CDR1 as SNHLY and CDR2 as FYNNEI. The CDR3 runs to 17 residues. Between the trimmed V and J ends, which lost 6 bases and 3 bases, there was a span of 21 bases. This CDR3 is CASSPPQEGFFYNEQFF. The CDR3 region has the DNA TGTGCCAGCAGCCCCCCCCAGGAAGGCTTTTTCTACAATGAGCAGTTCTTC.

This clonotype was picked up many times. The DNA of the CDR3 is TGTGCCAGCAGTTCCGTGAACACCGGGGAGCTGTTTTTT. Its protein is CASSSVNTGELFF. The chain employs TRBV12-3 or TRBV12-4 and TRBJ2-2, with D hard to call. The CDR3 has 13 residues. The V end was cut by 4 bases, the J end by 1 base, with 4 bases between.

Many counts were recorded for this clonotype. The rearrangement joins TRBV7-8 to TRBJ2-7; TRBD1 might be the D (5 bases). The germline V and J ends were trimmed by 2 bases and 0 bases, with 14 bases remaining between them. The CDR3 has 16 residues. Germline lookup yields CDR1 SGHVS and CDR2 FQNEAQ. This CDR3 is CASSLKSTGGSYEQYF. The DNA of the CDR3 is TGTGCCAGCAGCTTAAAGTCTACAGGTGGCTCCTACGAGCAGTACTTC.

The chain is built from TRBV6-6 and TRBJ2-7; 8 positions match TRBD2. V dropped 6 bases and J dropped 4; count of bases not matched to a gene: 11. The CDR3 length is 15 residues. CDR1 MNHNY and CDR2 SVGAGI come from the germline V gene (reference sequence). In DNA, the CDR3 is TGTGCCAGCAGCCCCGGGAGGGGCGGGGTGTACGAGCAGTACTTC. Its translation is CASSPGRGGVYEQYF.

V is TRBV7-3 and J is TRBJ2-1; perhaps TRBD1 as D (6 bases). Germline V gene lookup returns CDR1 SGHTA and CDR2 FQGTGA. The CDR3 is made up of 14 amino acids. Trimming pared 3 bases from V and 5 bases from J, leaving 11 bases between. The DNA of the CDR3 is TGTGCCAGCAGCTTCTTACAGGGAGACAATGAGCAGTTCTTC. It specifies CASSFLQGDNEQFF.

The chain recombines TRBV27 with TRBJ1-2, with a possible D match to TRBD1 (5 bases). The CDR3 has 14 amino acids. In germline, CDR1 is MNHEY, CDR2 SMNVEV (reference sequence). V lost 3 bases to trimming and J lost 5 bases, with 13 bases between them. CDR3 amino acids: CASSLGTGQYGYTF. The CDR3 coding sequence is TGTGCCAGCAGTTTGGGAACAGGCCAGTATGGCTACACCTTC.

V and J are TRBV19 and TRBJ2-1; no reliable D call. CDR3 length: 15 residues. Between the trimmed V and J ends, which lost 3 bases and 1 base, there was a span of 10 bases. CDR1 LNHDA and CDR2 SQIVND come from the germline V gene (reference sequence). Here the CDR3 DNA reads TGTGCCAGTAGTATCGCCATCCCTTCCTACAATGAGCAGTTCTTC. Translating it yields CASSIAIPSYNEQFF.

The chain couples TRBV20-1 to TRBJ2-1; D ambiguous. V was pared by 2 bases and J by 2 bases, with 10 bases between. The CDR3 sequence is 14 residues long. CDR1 and CDR2 (germline): DFQATT, SNEGSKA (reference sequence). This chain's CDR3 is CSARYTIPYNEQFF. DNA for the CDR3: TGCAGTGCTAGATACACAATTCCCTACAATGAGCAGTTCTTC.

This clonotype has ten or more counts. V and J are TRBV7-6 and TRBJ2-1; 7 bases align to TRBD1. V lost 6 bases and J lost 9; bases outside the gene matches: 5. Germline values: CDR1 SGHVS, CDR2 FNYEAQ. The CDR3 runs 12 residues. CDR3 sequence reads: CASSLRDSEQFF. The DNA of the CDR3 is TGTGCCAGCAGTTTAAGGGACAGTGAGCAGTTCTTC.

The rearrangement links TRBV6-2 or TRBV6-3 to TRBJ2-7, with TRBD1 identical over 10 bases. Germline V CDR1 and CDR2: MNHEY, SVGEGT. The CDR3 length is 16 residues. V dropped 5 bases and J dropped 1; count of bases not matched to a gene: 8. CDR3 nucleotides: TGTGCCAGCAGTCACCGGGGACAGGGGCCTTCCTACGAGCAGTACTTC. Translation: CASSHRGQGPSYEQYF.

This clonotype came up a few times. The rearrangement joins TRBV7-9 to TRBJ2-7; 7 bases line up with TRBD1. The CDR3 has 14 residues. Germline assignment: CDR1 SEHNR and CDR2 FQNEAQ (reference sequence). The J segment lost 3 bases and the V segment lost 5 bases, leaving 7 bases of the junction unmatched. CDR3 DNA sequence: TGTGCCAGCAGCCCCTCCCAGGGGGACTACGAGCAGTACTTC. Protein sequence: CASSPSQGDYEQYF.

This clonotype was seen a few times. The chain links TRBV19 to TRBJ1-5; possibly TRBD1 for D (5 bases). The length of the CDR3 is 17 residues. Germline CDR1 and CDR2: LNHDA and SQIVND (reference sequence). V lost 7 bases, J lost 2 bases, and 21 bases lay in between. The CDR3 protein is CASKGSQNRLGNQPQHF. CDR3 DNA sequence: TGTGCCAGTAAGGGGTCTCAGAACCGGTTGGGCAATCAGCCCCAGCATTTT.

This clonotype showed up many times. The chain employs TRBV6-5 and TRBJ1-1, with 7 bases identical to TRBD1. Germline V CDR1 and CDR2: MNHEY, SVGAGI. The CDR3 is 16 residues long. Germline trimming cut 7 bases from V and 2 bases from J; bases unmatched to any gene: 13. The CDR3 bases are TGTGCCAGCACCCCCCGACCGGGACAGCTTAACACTGAAGCTTTCTTT. Amino acids: CASTPRPGQLNTEAFF.

The CDR3 loop reads CASSPDMNTEAFF. The CDR3 nucleotides read TGTGCCAGCTCACCGGATATGAACACTGAAGCTTTCTTT. The chain uses TRBV18 and TRBJ1-1, with no clear D. Germline V gene lookup returns CDR1 KGHSH and CDR2 LQKENI. Trimming stripped 3 bases from V and 0 bases from J, with 5 bases between. The CDR3 consists of 13 residues.

The chain recombines TRBV7-9 with TRBJ2-7; TRBD1 matches at 11 bases. Trimming at V came to 4 bases and at J to 0 bases, leaving 5 bases not matched to a gene. CDR1 is SEHNR and CDR2 is FQNEAQ in the germline V gene (reference sequence). The CDR3 has 16 amino acids. CDR3 amino acids: CASSSPGTGGSYEQYF. The CDR3 coding sequence is TGTGCCAGCAGCTCTCCCGGGACAGGGGGCTCCTACGAGCAGTACTTC.

This chain connects TRBV6-6 to TRBJ1-4; 9 bases match TRBD1. Trimming took 2 bases from V and 7 from J; bases not matched to a gene: 8. This CDR3 has 16 residues. Germline V CDR1 and CDR2: MNHNY, SVGAGI (reference sequence). CDR3 DNA: TGTGCCAGCAGTTACCCCCCCGGGACAGGGCGTGAAAAACTGTTTTTT. This translates into CASSYPPGTGREKLFF.

V usage is TRBV29-1 and J usage is TRBJ2-1; D remains ambiguous. This CDR3 has 14 residues. Germline V gene lookup returns CDR1 SQVTM and CDR2 ANQGSEA. V lost 2 bases, J lost 3 bases, and 11 bases lay in between. CDR3 nucleotides: TGCAGCGTTGAAAAGGAAGGGCACTACAATGAGCAGTTCTTC. It yields the protein CSVEKEGHYNEQFF.

The chain has TRBV28 and TRBJ2-3, with D uncertain. This CDR3 region has 13 residues. V dropped 3 bases and J dropped 2 bases, with 6 bases sitting between them. Germline CDR1 and CDR2: MDHEN and SYDVKM. The CDR3 protein is CASSFDNTDTQYF. CDR3 nucleotide sequence: TGTGCCAGCAGTTTTGACAACACAGATACGCAGTATTTT.

This clonotype was detected a few times. The chain links TRBV4-1 to TRBJ2-7; 7 nucleotides line up with TRBD2. J gave up 6 bases and V 2 bases, and 10 bases lay outside the gene matches. The CDR3 covers 15 residues. The germline gives CDR1 MGHRA, CDR2 YSYEKL. Here the CDR3 DNA reads TGCGCCAGCAGCCAATGGGGGGAGGGCCTGGGCGAGCAGTACTTC. Translating it yields CASSQWGEGLGEQYF.

The table lists this clonotype with a few counts. The V and J genes are TRBV30 and TRBJ2-3; 9 positions agree with TRBD2. The V gene's germline CDR1 is GTSNPN and CDR2 SVGIG (reference sequence). Unmatched junction bases numbered 5, after V lost 7 bases and J lost 0 bases. The CDR3 covers 14 residues. CDR3 amino acids: CALNSGGSTDTQYF. The CDR3 DNA is TGTGCCTTAAATAGCGGGGGAAGCACAGATACGCAGTATTTT. The complete variable domain, with remaining parts taken from reference TRBV30 and TRBJ2-3, reads SQTIHQWPATLVQPVGSPLSLECTVEGTSNPNLYWYRQAAGRGLQLLFYSVGIGQISSEVPQNLSASRPQDRQFILSSKKLLLSDSGFYLCALNSGGSTDTQYFGPGTRLTVL.

The chain recombines TRBV6-5 with TRBJ2-3, with 8 nucleotides matching TRBD2. The CDR3 is 16 residues long. J was trimmed by 7 bases and V by 2 bases; bases with no gene match: 11. Germline V gives CDR1 MNHEY, CDR2 SVGAGI. This chain's CDR3 is CASSYGAGEERNTQYF. The DNA for the CDR3 is TGTGCCAGCAGTTACGGAGCGGGAGAGGAGAGGAATACGCAGTATTTT.